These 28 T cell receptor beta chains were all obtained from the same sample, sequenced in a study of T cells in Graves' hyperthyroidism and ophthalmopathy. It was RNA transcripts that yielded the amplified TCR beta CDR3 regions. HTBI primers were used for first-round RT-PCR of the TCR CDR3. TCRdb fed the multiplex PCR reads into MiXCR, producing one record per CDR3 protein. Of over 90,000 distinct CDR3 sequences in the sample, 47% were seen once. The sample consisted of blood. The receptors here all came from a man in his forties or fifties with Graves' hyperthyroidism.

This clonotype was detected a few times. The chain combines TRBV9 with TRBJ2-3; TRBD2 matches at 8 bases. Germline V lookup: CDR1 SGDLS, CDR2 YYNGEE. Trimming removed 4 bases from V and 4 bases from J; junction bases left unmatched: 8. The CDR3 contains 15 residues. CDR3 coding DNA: TGTGCCAGCAGCCAAGAGCGGGGGTCCGCAGATACGCAGTATTTT. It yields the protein CASSQERGSADTQYF.

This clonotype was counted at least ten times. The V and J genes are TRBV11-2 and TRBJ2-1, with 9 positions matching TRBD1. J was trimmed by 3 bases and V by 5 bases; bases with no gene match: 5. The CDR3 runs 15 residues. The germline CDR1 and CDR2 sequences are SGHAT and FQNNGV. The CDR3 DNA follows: TGTGCCAGCAGCCGGGGACAGGGATACTACAATGAGCAGTTCTTC. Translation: CASSRGQGYYNEQFF.

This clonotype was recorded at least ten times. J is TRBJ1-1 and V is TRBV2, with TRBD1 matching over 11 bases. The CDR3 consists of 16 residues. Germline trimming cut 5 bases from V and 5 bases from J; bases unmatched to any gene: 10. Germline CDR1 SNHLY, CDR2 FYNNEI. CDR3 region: CASSYGSGQGDTEAFF. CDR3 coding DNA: TGTGCCAGCAGTTACGGCTCGGGACAGGGGGATACTGAAGCTTTCTTT. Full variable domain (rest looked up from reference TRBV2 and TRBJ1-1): EPEVTQTPSHQVTQMGQEVILRCVPISNHLYFYWYRQILGQKVEFLVSFYNNEISEKSEIFDDQFSVERPDGSNFTLKIRSTKLEDSAMYFCASSYGSGQGDTEAFFGQGTRLTVV.

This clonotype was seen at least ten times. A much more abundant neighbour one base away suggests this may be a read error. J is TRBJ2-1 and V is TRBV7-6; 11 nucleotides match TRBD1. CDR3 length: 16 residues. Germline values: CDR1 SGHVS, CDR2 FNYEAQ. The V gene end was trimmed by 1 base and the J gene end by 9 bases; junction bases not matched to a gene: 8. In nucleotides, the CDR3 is TGTGCCAGCAGCTTAGAACCAGGACAGGGGGCTCTTGAGCAGTTCTTC. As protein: CASSLEPGQGALEQFF.

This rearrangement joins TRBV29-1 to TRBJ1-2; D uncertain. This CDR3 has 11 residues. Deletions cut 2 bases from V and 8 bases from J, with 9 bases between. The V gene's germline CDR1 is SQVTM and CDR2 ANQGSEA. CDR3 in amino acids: CSVEIWEGYTF. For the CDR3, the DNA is TGCAGCGTTGAAATCTGGGAGGGCTACACCTTC.

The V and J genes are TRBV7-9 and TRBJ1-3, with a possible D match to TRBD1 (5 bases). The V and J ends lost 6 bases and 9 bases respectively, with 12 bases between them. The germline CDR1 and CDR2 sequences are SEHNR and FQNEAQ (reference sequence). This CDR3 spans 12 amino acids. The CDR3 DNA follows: TGTGCCAGCAGGTCGGCCGGGGGCACCATATATTTT. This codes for CASRSAGGTIYF.

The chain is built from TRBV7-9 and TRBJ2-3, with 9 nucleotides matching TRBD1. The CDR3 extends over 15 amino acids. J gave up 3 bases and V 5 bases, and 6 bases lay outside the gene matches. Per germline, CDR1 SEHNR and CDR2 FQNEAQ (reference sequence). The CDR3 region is CASSRTGGSTDTQYF. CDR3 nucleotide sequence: TGTGCCAGCAGCCGTACAGGGGGCTCGACAGATACGCAGTATTTT.

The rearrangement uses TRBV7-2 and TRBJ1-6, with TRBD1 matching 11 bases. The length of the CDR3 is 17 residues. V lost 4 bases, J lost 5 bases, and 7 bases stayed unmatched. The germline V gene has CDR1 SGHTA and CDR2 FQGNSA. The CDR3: CASSSTGTGGNNSPLHF. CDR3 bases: TGTGCCAGCAGCTCCACCGGGACAGGGGGAAATAATTCACCCCTCCACTTT.

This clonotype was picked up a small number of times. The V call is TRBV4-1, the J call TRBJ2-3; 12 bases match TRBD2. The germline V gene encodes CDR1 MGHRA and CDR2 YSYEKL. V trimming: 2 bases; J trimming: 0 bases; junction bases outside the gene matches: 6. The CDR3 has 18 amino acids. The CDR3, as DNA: TGCGCCAGCAGCCAAACCCGGACTAGCGGGATTAGCACAGATACGCAGTATTTT. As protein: CASSQTRTSGISTDTQYF.

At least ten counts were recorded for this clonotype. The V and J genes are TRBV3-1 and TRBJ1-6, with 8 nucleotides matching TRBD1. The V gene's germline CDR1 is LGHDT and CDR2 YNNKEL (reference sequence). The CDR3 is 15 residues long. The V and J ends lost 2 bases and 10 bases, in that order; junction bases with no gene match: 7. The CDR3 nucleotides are TGTGCCAGCAGCCAACAGACAGGGGTCGGCTCACCCCTCCACTTT. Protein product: CASSQQTGVGSPLHF.

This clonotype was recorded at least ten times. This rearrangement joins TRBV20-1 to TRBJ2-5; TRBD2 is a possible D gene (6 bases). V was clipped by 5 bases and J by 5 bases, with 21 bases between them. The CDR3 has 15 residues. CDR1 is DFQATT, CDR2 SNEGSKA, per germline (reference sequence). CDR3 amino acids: CSAPQGGTQEETQYF. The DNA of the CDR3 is TGCAGTGCTCCCCAGGGTGGGACTCAGGAGGAGACCCAGTACTTC.

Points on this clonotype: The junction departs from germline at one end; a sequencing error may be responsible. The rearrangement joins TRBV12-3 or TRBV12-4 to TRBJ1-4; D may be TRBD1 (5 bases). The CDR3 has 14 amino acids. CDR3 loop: CAGSLGQGREKLFF. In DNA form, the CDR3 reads TGTGCCGGCAGTTTAGGGCAGGGTAGGGAAAAACTGTTTTTT.

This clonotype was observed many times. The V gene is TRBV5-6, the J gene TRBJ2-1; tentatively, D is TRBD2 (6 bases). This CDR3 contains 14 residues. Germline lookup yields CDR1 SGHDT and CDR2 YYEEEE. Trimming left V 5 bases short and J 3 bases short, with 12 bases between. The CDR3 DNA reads TGTGCCAGCAGGACTAGGGGTAACTACAATGAGCAGTTCTTC. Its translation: CASRTRGNYNEQFF.

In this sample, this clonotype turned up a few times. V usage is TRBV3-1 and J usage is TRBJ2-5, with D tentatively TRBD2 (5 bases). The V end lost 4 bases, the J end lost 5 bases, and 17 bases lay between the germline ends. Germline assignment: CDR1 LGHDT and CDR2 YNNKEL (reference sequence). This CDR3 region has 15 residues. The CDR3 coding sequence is TGTGCCAGCAGCCCCCCAGCGGTATCGGCGGAGACCCAGTACTTC. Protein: CASSPPAVSAETQYF.

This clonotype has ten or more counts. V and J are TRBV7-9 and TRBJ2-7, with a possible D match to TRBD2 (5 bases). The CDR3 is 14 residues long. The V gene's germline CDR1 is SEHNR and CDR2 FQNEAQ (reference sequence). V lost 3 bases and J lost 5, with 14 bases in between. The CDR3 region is CASSFSGVKHEQYF. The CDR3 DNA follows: TGTGCCAGCAGCTTCTCCGGGGTTAAACACGAGCAGTACTTC. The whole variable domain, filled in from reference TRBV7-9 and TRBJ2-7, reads DTGVSQNPRHKITKRGQNVTFRCDPISEHNRLYWYRQTLGQGPEFLTYFQNEAQLEKSRLLSDRFSAERPKGSFSTLEIQRTEQGDSAMYLCASSFSGVKHEQYFGPGTRLTVT.

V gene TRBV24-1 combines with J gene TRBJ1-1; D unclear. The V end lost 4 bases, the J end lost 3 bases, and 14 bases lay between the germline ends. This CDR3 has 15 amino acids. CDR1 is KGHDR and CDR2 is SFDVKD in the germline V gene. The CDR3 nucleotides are TGTGCCACCAGTGACGGGAGAAGGCTTGACACTGAAGCTTTCTTT. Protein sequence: CATSDGRRLDTEAFF.

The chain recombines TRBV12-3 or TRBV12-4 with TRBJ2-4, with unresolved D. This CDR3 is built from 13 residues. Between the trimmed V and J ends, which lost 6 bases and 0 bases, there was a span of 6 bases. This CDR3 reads CASSFLAKNIQYF. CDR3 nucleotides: TGTGCCAGCAGCTTTCTAGCCAAAAACATTCAGTACTTC.

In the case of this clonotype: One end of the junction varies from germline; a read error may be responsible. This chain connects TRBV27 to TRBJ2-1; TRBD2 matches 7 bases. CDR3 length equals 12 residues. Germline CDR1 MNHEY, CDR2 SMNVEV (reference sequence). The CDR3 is CASSSNLAVVRF. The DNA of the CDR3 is TGTGCCAGCAGTTCCAATCTAGCGGTCGTACGGTTC.

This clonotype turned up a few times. The CDR3 region has the DNA TGTGCCAGCACCGGGACAGATGATTCACCCCTCCACTTT. Translated, it gives CASTGTDDSPLHF. This chain uses TRBV6-1 with TRBJ1-6, with TRBD1 matching over 7 bases. The length of the CDR3 is 13 residues. Germline V gene sequence: CDR1 MNHNS, CDR2 SASEGT. With 7 bases clipped from V and 8 bases from J, the junction kept 5 bases outside the gene matches.

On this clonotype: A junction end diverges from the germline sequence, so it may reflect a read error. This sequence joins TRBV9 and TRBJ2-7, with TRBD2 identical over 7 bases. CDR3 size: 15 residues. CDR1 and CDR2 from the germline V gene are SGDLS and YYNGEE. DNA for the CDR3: TGTGTCAGCAGCCTGTTAGCGGGCGAGAGGTACGAGCAGTACTTC. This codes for CVSSLLAGERYEQYF.

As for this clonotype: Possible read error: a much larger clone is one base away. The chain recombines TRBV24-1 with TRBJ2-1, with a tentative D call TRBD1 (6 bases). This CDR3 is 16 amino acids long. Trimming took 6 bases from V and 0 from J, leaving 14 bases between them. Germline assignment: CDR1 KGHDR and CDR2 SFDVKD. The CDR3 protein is CATSPTGKYSYNEQFF. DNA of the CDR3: TGTGCCACCAGTCCTACAGGGAAATACTCCTACAATGAGCAGTTCTTC.

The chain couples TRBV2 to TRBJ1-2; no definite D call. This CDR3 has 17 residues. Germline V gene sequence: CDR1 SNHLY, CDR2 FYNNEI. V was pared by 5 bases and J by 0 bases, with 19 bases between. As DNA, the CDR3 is TGTGCCAGCAGTTTATGTCCTAGCGGGAGGGCTAACTATGGCTACACCTTC. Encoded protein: CASSLCPSGRANYGYTF.

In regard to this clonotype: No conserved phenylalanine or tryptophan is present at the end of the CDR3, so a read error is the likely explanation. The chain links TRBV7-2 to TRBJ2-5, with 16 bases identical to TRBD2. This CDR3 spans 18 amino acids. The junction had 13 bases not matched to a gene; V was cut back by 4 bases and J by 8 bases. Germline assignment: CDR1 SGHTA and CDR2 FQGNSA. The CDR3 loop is CASSYPRGLAGGAETQYC. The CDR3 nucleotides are TGTGCCAGCAGCTACCCTAGGGGACTAGCGGGGGGGGCTGAAACCCAGTACTGC.

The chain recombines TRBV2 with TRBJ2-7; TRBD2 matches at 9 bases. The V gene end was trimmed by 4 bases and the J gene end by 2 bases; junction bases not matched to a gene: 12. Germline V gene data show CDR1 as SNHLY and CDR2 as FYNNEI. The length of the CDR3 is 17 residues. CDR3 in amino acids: CASSVASGTINAYEQYF. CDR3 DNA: TGTGCCAGCAGTGTGGCTAGCGGGACCATCAACGCCTACGAGCAGTACTTC.

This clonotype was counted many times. CDR3 nucleotide sequence: TGTGCCAGCAGCTTAGCTAGGAACTACAATGAGCAGTTCTTC. Translated: CASSLARNYNEQFF. This chain links TRBV7-9 with TRBJ2-1; D unclear. Germline lookup yields CDR1 SEHNR and CDR2 FQNEAQ (reference sequence). The CDR3 spans 14 residues. Trimming stripped 0 bases from V and 3 bases from J, with 6 bases between. The variable domain in full, with the rest retrieved from reference TRBV7-9 and TRBJ2-1, is DTGVSQNPRHKITKRGQNVTFRCDPISEHNRLYWYRQTLGQGPEFLTYFQNEAQLEKSRLLSDRFSAERPKGSFSTLEIQRTEQGDSAMYLCASSLARNYNEQFFGPGTRLTVL.

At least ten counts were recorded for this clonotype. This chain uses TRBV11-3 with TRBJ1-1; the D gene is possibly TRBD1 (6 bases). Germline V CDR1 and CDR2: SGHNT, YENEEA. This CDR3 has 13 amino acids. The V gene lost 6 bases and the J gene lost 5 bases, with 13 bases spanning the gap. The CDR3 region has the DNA TGTGCCAGCAGTTATACAGGGTTTACTGAAGCTTTCTTT. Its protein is CASSYTGFTEAFF.

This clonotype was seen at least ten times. This CDR3 is CASSPDTENGYTF. For the CDR3, the DNA is TGTGCCAGCAGCCCGGACACAGAGAATGGCTACACCTTC. J is TRBJ1-2 and V is TRBV5-8; TRBD1 might be the D (5 bases). V was shortened by 4 bases and J by 6 bases, with 13 bases between the two germline ends. The germline CDR1 and CDR2 sequences are SGHTS and YDEGEE. The CDR3 spans 13 residues.

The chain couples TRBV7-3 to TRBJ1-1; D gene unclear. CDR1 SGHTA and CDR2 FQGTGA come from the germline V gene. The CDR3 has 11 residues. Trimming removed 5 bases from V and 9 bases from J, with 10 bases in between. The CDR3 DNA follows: TGTGCCAGCAGCCCTAGCGGGAAAGCTTTCTTT. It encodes CASSPSGKAFF.